Listed below are T cell receptor beta chains from one sample, sequenced in a study of blood T cell repertoires in COVID-19. Sequenced by immunoSEQ multiplex PCR; TCRdb stores in-frame clones only, minus some. The table shows about 150,000 clones, with roughly 80% occurring only once. The sequenced sample was peripheral blood. These TCRs come from a man in his sixties with acute or convalescent COVID-19. The CDR3 runs from the conserved cysteine through the conserved F or W. Each record gives: CDR3 DNA, CDR3 protein, clone size, J gene, V gene, CDR3 length, D gene. D genes are given only for firm matches. The size field is filled for only some rows; it gives once, few, many or a size class.

CDR3 DNA: TGCGCCAGCAGCCAAGTTTGGACTAGCGGGGTCAATGAGCAGTTCTTC
CDR3 protein: CASSQVWTSGVNEQFF
clone size: -
J gene: TRBJ2-1
V gene: TRBV4-1
CDR3 length: 16
D gene: TRBD2

CDR3 DNA: TGTGCCAGTAGTATTATTTCCGGGGGGTGGTCCTACAATGAGCAGTTCTTC
CDR3 protein: CASSIISGGWSYNEQFF
clone size: -
J gene: TRBJ2-1
V gene: TRBV19
CDR3 length: 17
D gene: TRBD2

CDR3 DNA: TGCGCCAGCAGCTCTAGAGCGGGAGAGGAGCAGTTCTTC
CDR3 protein: CASSSRAGEEQFF
clone size: -
J gene: TRBJ2-1
V gene: TRBV5-1
CDR3 length: 13
D gene: TRBD2

CDR3 DNA: TGCAGCGTTGAAGACACAAAGCGGTTTCGCACAGATACGCAGTATTTT
CDR3 protein: CSVEDTKRFRTDTQYF
clone size: once
J gene: TRBJ2-3
V gene: TRBV29-1
CDR3 length: 16
D gene: -

CDR3 DNA: TGTGCCAGCAGCCCATCCGGGACTACCAGCTCCTACGAGCAGTACTTC
CDR3 protein: CASSPSGTTSSYEQYF
clone size: -
J gene: TRBJ2-7
V gene: TRBV3-1/TRBV3-2
CDR3 length: 16
D gene: TRBD2

CDR3 DNA: TGTGCCAGCAGCTTACAGGGAGCCTACGAGCAGTACTTC
CDR3 protein: CASSLQGAYEQYF
clone size: -
J gene: TRBJ2-7
V gene: TRBV5-4
CDR3 length: 13
D gene: -

CDR3 DNA: TGCGCCAGCAGCTTGGGACAGGGTGGTCAGCCCCAGCATTTT
CDR3 protein: CASSLGQGGQPQHF
clone size: -
J gene: TRBJ1-5
V gene: TRBV5-1
CDR3 length: 14
D gene: TRBD1

CDR3 DNA: TGCAGCGTTGGGGGAAGGGGAAGTTGGACAGGGGATGGCTACACCTTC
CDR3 protein: CSVGGRGSWTGDGYTF
clone size: -
J gene: TRBJ1-2
V gene: TRBV29-1
CDR3 length: 16
D gene: TRBD1

CDR3 DNA: TGTGCCAGCAGCGTATCGGGTGGTGAAGCTTTCTTT
CDR3 protein: CASSVSGGEAFF
clone size: -
J gene: TRBJ1-1
V gene: TRBV9
CDR3 length: 12
D gene: -

CDR3 DNA: TGTGCCACCAAGCTCGCGAGGGTGAGCACAGATACGCAGTATTTT
CDR3 protein: CATKLARVSTDTQYF
clone size: -
J gene: TRBJ2-3
V gene: TRBV6-5
CDR3 length: 15
D gene: -

CDR3 DNA: TGTGCCAGCAGCGTAGCCCTAGCGGGGCAGGGCACCGGGGAGCTGTTTTTT
CDR3 protein: CASSVALAGQGTGELFF
clone size: -
J gene: TRBJ2-2
V gene: TRBV9
CDR3 length: 17
D gene: TRBD2

CDR3 DNA: TGTGCCAGCAGGGGGGGACAGTTCTCCGAGCAGTACTTC
CDR3 protein: CASRGGQFSEQYF
clone size: -
J gene: TRBJ2-7
V gene: TRBV12-3/TRBV12-4
CDR3 length: 13
D gene: -

CDR3 DNA: TGTGCCAGCAGCTTAGCCGGGACAGCAAAAGAGACCCAGTACTTC
CDR3 protein: CASSLAGTAKETQYF
clone size: -
J gene: TRBJ2-5
V gene: TRBV7-2
CDR3 length: 15
D gene: TRBD1

CDR3 DNA: TGTGCTAGCAGCTTAGCGCCTCAGGAGACCCAGTACTTC
CDR3 protein: CASSLAPQETQYF
clone size: -
J gene: TRBJ2-5
V gene: TRBV7-7
CDR3 length: 13
D gene: -

CDR3 DNA: TGTGCCAGCAGTCCGCCCTGGGCTAGCGGTGACAATGAGCAGTTCTTC
CDR3 protein: CASSPPWASGDNEQFF
clone size: -
J gene: TRBJ2-1
V gene: TRBV2
CDR3 length: 16
D gene: TRBD2

CDR3 DNA: TGTGCCAGCAGCGAGGACAGGTTGCCCGGGGAGCTGTTTTTT
CDR3 protein: CASSEDRLPGELFF
clone size: once
J gene: TRBJ2-2
V gene: TRBV7-9
CDR3 length: 14
D gene: TRBD1

CDR3 DNA: TGTGCCAGCAGTTTATCAGGGGCCACCCGTTACAACTATGGCTACACCTTC
CDR3 protein: CASSLSGATRYNYGYTF
clone size: -
J gene: TRBJ1-2
V gene: TRBV28
CDR3 length: 17
D gene: -

CDR3 DNA: TGTGCCAGCAGTTACTCCGCTGGGACAGGCCAAGAGACCCAGTACTTC
CDR3 protein: CASSYSAGTGQETQYF
clone size: -
J gene: TRBJ2-5
V gene: TRBV6-2/TRBV6-3
CDR3 length: 16
D gene: TRBD1

CDR3 DNA: TGTGCCAGTAGTATAAACCGAAGGGGGCCCAATCAGCCCCAGCATTTT
CDR3 protein: CASSINRRGPNQPQHF
clone size: -
J gene: TRBJ1-5
V gene: TRBV19
CDR3 length: 16
D gene: TRBD1

CDR3 DNA: TGTGCCAGTAACAAGGGGGGGGCCGGCTATGGCTACACCTTC
CDR3 protein: CASNKGGAGYGYTF
clone size: -
J gene: TRBJ1-2
V gene: TRBV19
CDR3 length: 14
D gene: -

CDR3 DNA: TGTGCCAGCAGCTTAAGCGGGGCTAACCAAGAGACCCAGTACTTC
CDR3 protein: CASSLSGANQETQYF
clone size: -
J gene: TRBJ2-5
V gene: TRBV11-3
CDR3 length: 15
D gene: TRBD2

CDR3 DNA: TGTGCCAGTAGGAATAGCGGGGGGTACAATGAGCAGTTCTTC
CDR3 protein: CASRNSGGYNEQFF
clone size: -
J gene: TRBJ2-1
V gene: TRBV19
CDR3 length: 14
D gene: TRBD2

CDR3 DNA: TGTGCCAGCAGTCCAGGATACTACGAGCAGTACTTC
CDR3 protein: CASSPGYYEQYF
clone size: -
J gene: TRBJ2-7
V gene: TRBV28
CDR3 length: 12
D gene: -

CDR3 DNA: TGTGCCAGCAGTCCGCGGGACAGGCATGTCTATGGCTACACCTTC
CDR3 protein: CASSPRDRHVYGYTF
clone size: -
J gene: TRBJ1-2
V gene: TRBV27
CDR3 length: 15
D gene: TRBD1

CDR3 DNA: TGCAGTGCTTCCGACGGGTACGAGCAGTACTTC
CDR3 protein: CSASDGYEQYF
clone size: -
J gene: TRBJ2-7
V gene: TRBV20-1
CDR3 length: 11
D gene: -

CDR3 DNA: TGTGCCAGCAGCGTAGAGACAGGGAGCTACGAGCAGTACTTC
CDR3 protein: CASSVETGSYEQYF
clone size: -
J gene: TRBJ2-7
V gene: TRBV9
CDR3 length: 14
D gene: TRBD1

CDR3 DNA: TGTGCCAGCAGCTTGGACCCAGGGGGAGGCTATGGCTACACCTTC
CDR3 protein: CASSLDPGGGYGYTF
clone size: few
J gene: TRBJ1-2
V gene: TRBV28
CDR3 length: 15
D gene: TRBD1

CDR3 DNA: TGCGCCAGCAGTCCTAAGGGGAATGGTGAGACCCAGTACTTC
CDR3 protein: CASSPKGNGETQYF
clone size: -
J gene: TRBJ2-5
V gene: TRBV23-1
CDR3 length: 14
D gene: -

CDR3 DNA: TGTGCCAGCAGCCCGGGACAGCTTAACTCTGGAAACACCATATATTTT
CDR3 protein: CASSPGQLNSGNTIYF
clone size: -
J gene: TRBJ1-3
V gene: TRBV28
CDR3 length: 16
D gene: TRBD1

CDR3 DNA: TGTGCCAGCAGCCAAATCGGGGGGGCCGTTAGCACAGATACGCAGTATTTT
CDR3 protein: CASSQIGGAVSTDTQYF
clone size: -
J gene: TRBJ2-3
V gene: TRBV3-1/TRBV3-2
CDR3 length: 17
D gene: TRBD2

CDR3 DNA: TGTGCCACCAGTGATTCCCGACAGGGCTACACCGGGGAGCTGTTTTTT
CDR3 protein: CATSDSRQGYTGELFF
clone size: -
J gene: TRBJ2-2
V gene: TRBV24-1
CDR3 length: 16
D gene: TRBD1

CDR3 DNA: TGTGCCACCAGCCCCGCGGGGGGGTCCTACGAGCAGTACTTC
CDR3 protein: CATSPAGGSYEQYF
clone size: -
J gene: TRBJ2-7
V gene: TRBV15
CDR3 length: 14
D gene: TRBD2

CDR3 DNA: TGTGCCAGCAGCTTAAGGGGGCCGGGACTAGGCGAATCGCAGTATTTT
CDR3 protein: CASSLRGPGLGESQYF
clone size: -
J gene: TRBJ2-3
V gene: TRBV7-2
CDR3 length: 16
D gene: -

CDR3 DNA: TGTGCCACCATATGGACAGGGCTTGCCTATGGCTACACCTTC
CDR3 protein: CATIWTGLAYGYTF
clone size: -
J gene: TRBJ1-2
V gene: TRBV24-1
CDR3 length: 14
D gene: TRBD1

CDR3 DNA: TGTGCCAGCAGTGCTAGCGGGGCCACCGGGGAGCTGTTTTTT
CDR3 protein: CASSASGATGELFF
clone size: -
J gene: TRBJ2-2
V gene: TRBV6-4
CDR3 length: 14
D gene: TRBD2

CDR3 DNA: TGTGCCAGCAGCGACAGGGAAGGGAGGGAGACCCAGTACTTC
CDR3 protein: CASSDREGRETQYF
clone size: -
J gene: TRBJ2-5
V gene: TRBV7-8
CDR3 length: 14
D gene: -

CDR3 DNA: TGTGCCAGCAGTTACCCGCAAGAGACCCAGTACTTC
CDR3 protein: CASSYPQETQYF
clone size: -
J gene: TRBJ2-5
V gene: TRBV6-6
CDR3 length: 12
D gene: -

CDR3 DNA: TGTGCCAGCAATTTACTAGCGGACACAGATACGCAGTATTTT
CDR3 protein: CASNLLADTDTQYF
clone size: few
J gene: TRBJ2-3
V gene: TRBV2
CDR3 length: 14
D gene: TRBD2

CDR3 DNA: TGTGCCTGGAGTGGGACTAGCGGCACGAGTGAGCAGTACTTC
CDR3 protein: CAWSGTSGTSEQYF
clone size: -
J gene: TRBJ2-7
V gene: TRBV30
CDR3 length: 14
D gene: TRBD2

CDR3 DNA: TGTGCCAGCAGTTCCCCTGCCCGGGGGTTCAATGAGCAGTTCTTC
CDR3 protein: CASSSPARGFNEQFF
clone size: -
J gene: TRBJ2-1
V gene: TRBV11-2
CDR3 length: 15
D gene: -

CDR3 DNA: TGCGCCAGCAGCTTCGGGGGGGCTGATAATTCACCCCTCCACTTT
CDR3 protein: CASSFGGADNSPLHF
clone size: -
J gene: TRBJ1-6
V gene: TRBV5-1
CDR3 length: 15
D gene: -

CDR3 DNA: TGTGCCAGCAGTGACCCCAACTCAGGGATCTATGGCTACACCTTC
CDR3 protein: CASSDPNSGIYGYTF
clone size: -
J gene: TRBJ1-2
V gene: TRBV6-1
CDR3 length: 15
D gene: -

CDR3 DNA: TGTGCCAGCAGTTACTCGAGCCGAGGTCGGACTGAAGCTTTCTTT
CDR3 protein: CASSYSSRGRTEAFF
clone size: -
J gene: TRBJ1-1
V gene: TRBV6-6
CDR3 length: 15
D gene: -

CDR3 DNA: TGTGCCAGCTCACAAACTCAGACTAGCGGGGTGAGCTCCTACAATGAGCAGTTCTTC
CDR3 protein: CASSQTQTSGVSSYNEQFF
clone size: -
J gene: TRBJ2-1
V gene: TRBV18
CDR3 length: 19
D gene: TRBD2

CDR3 DNA: TGTGCCAGCAGCCATGACAGGGATTACACTGAAGCTTTCTTT
CDR3 protein: CASSHDRDYTEAFF
clone size: -
J gene: TRBJ1-1
V gene: TRBV5-4
CDR3 length: 14
D gene: TRBD1

CDR3 DNA: TGTGCCAGCAGCTTCGGACTAGCGGGGGACAATGAGCAGTTCTTC
CDR3 protein: CASSFGLAGDNEQFF
clone size: -
J gene: TRBJ2-1
V gene: TRBV7-2
CDR3 length: 15
D gene: TRBD2

CDR3 DNA: TGCGCCAGCCGAATGACAGGGGGAAAAGAGACCCAGTACTTC
CDR3 protein: CASRMTGGKETQYF
clone size: -
J gene: TRBJ2-5
V gene: TRBV5-1
CDR3 length: 14
D gene: TRBD1

CDR3 DNA: TGTGCCAGCAGCTTGGGGGGCTCGACTGGGGCCAACGTCCTGACTTTC
CDR3 protein: CASSLGGSTGANVLTF
clone size: -
J gene: TRBJ2-6
V gene: TRBV5-4
CDR3 length: 16
D gene: -

CDR3 DNA: TGTGCCAGCAGCTTGGGCGGGAGGGCGTTTATCTCCTACGAGCAGTACTTC
CDR3 protein: CASSLGGRAFISYEQYF
clone size: -
J gene: TRBJ2-7
V gene: TRBV5-8
CDR3 length: 17
D gene: TRBD2

CDR3 DNA: TGCGCCAGCAGCCAAGATAGGACAGGGGCCGATAATTCACCCCTCCACTTT
CDR3 protein: CASSQDRTGADNSPLHF
clone size: -
J gene: TRBJ1-6
V gene: TRBV4-3
CDR3 length: 17
D gene: TRBD1

CDR3 DNA: TGTGCCAGCAGGCCCGCGGGATACTATTCACCCCTCCACTTT
CDR3 protein: CASRPAGYYSPLHF
clone size: -
J gene: TRBJ1-6
V gene: TRBV7-2
CDR3 length: 14
D gene: -

CDR3 DNA: TGTGCCAGCAGCTTAAGGGCGAATTTGGGGCGTCCGCAGTATTTT
CDR3 protein: CASSLRANLGRPQYF
clone size: -
J gene: TRBJ2-3
V gene: TRBV13
CDR3 length: 15
D gene: -

CDR3 DNA: TGCAGCGTTGAAGACAGGGTCTACGAGCAGTACTTC
CDR3 protein: CSVEDRVYEQYF
clone size: -
J gene: TRBJ2-7
V gene: TRBV29-1
CDR3 length: 12
D gene: -

CDR3 DNA: TGTGCCAGCAGCTTAGGTTGGGGACAGGACGCAGATACGCAGTATTTT
CDR3 protein: CASSLGWGQDADTQYF
clone size: -
J gene: TRBJ2-3
V gene: TRBV5-4
CDR3 length: 16
D gene: TRBD1

CDR3 DNA: TGTGCCAGCAGTTCACAAGAGACCCAGTACTTC
CDR3 protein: CASSSQETQYF
clone size: few
J gene: TRBJ2-5
V gene: TRBV6-2/TRBV6-3
CDR3 length: 11
D gene: -

CDR3 DNA: TGCGCCAGCAGCTTGACAACAGGGAGAGCGGAGACCCAGTACTTC
CDR3 protein: CASSLTTGRAETQYF
clone size: -
J gene: TRBJ2-5
V gene: TRBV5-1
CDR3 length: 15
D gene: -

CDR3 DNA: TGTGCCAGCAGCTTGGAGGGGCCCACCTACGAGCAGTACTTC
CDR3 protein: CASSLEGPTYEQYF
clone size: -
J gene: TRBJ2-7
V gene: TRBV11-2
CDR3 length: 14
D gene: -

CDR3 DNA: TGTGCCAGCAGTTTTCGTGAGCTCCGGACTAGCGGGAGGGCTCGGGAGCAGTTCTTC
CDR3 protein: CASSFRELRTSGRAREQFF
clone size: -
J gene: TRBJ2-1
V gene: TRBV28
CDR3 length: 19
D gene: TRBD2

CDR3 DNA: TGTGCCAGCAGCCCGTGGTCGACAGTCTTAAACACTGAAGCTTTCTTT
CDR3 protein: CASSPWSTVLNTEAFF
clone size: few
J gene: TRBJ1-1
V gene: TRBV5-6
CDR3 length: 16
D gene: -

CDR3 DNA: TGTGCCAGCAGCCCGACAGGGTTCGCACCCCTCCACTTT
CDR3 protein: CASSPTGFAPLHF
clone size: -
J gene: TRBJ1-6
V gene: TRBV14
CDR3 length: 13
D gene: TRBD1